This T cell receptor (beta chain) was identified in a study of blood T cell repertoires in COVID-19. Turning to the study itself: There were acute and convalescent COVID-19 samples, and they came from the United States, Italy and Spain.

The CDR3 runs 15 residues. Germline CDR1 reads LGHDT; CDR2 reads YNNKEL (reference sequence). With 4 bases clipped from V and 5 bases from J, the junction kept 5 bases outside the gene matches. Clones were sequenced by immunoSEQ multiplex PCR, and TCRdb holds only the in-frame ones, with some missing. The data contain 150,000 to 200,000 clones, around 79% of them singletons. Sequencing was performed on peripheral blood. The chain uses TRBV3-1 (or the pseudogene TRBV3-2) and TRBJ1-4; the match to TRBD1 covers 9 bases. The clonotype originates from a woman aged 70-85 years with acute or convalescent COVID-19. The CDR3 region is CASSLPDRGNEKLFF. CDR3 coding DNA: TGTGCCAGCAGCCTCCCGGACAGGGGAAATGAAAAACTGTTTTTT.